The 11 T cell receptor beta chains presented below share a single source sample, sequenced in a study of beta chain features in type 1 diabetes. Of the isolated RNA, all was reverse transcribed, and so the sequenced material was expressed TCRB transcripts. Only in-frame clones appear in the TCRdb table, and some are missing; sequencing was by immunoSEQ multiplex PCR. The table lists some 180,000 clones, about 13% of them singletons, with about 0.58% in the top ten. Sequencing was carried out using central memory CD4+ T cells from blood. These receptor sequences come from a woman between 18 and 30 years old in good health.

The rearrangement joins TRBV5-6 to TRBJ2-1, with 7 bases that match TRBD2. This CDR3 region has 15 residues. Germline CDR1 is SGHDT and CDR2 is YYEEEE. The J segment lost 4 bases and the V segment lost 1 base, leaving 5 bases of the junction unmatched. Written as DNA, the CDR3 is TGTGCCAGCAGCTTGACTAGCGTACTTTACAATGAGCAGTTCTTC. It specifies CASSLTSVLYNEQFF.

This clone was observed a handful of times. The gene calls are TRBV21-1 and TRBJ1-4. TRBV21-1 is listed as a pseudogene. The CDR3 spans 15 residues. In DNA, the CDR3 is TGTGCCAGCAGCAAAGTGCGGGGGCCCAATGAAAAACTGTTTTTT. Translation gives CASSKVRGPNEKLFF.

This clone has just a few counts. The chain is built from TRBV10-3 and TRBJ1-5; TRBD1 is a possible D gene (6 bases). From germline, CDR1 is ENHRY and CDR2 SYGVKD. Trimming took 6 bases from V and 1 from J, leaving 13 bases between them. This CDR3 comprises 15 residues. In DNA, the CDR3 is TGTGCCATCAGAGCATCGGACAGAAGCAATCAGCCCCAGCATTTT. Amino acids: CAIRASDRSNQPQHF.

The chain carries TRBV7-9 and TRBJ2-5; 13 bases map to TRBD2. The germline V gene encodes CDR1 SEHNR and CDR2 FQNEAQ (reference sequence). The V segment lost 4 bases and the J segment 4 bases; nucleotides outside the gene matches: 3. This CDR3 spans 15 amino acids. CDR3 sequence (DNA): TGTGCCAGCAGCTCTCGGACTAGCGGGAGAGAGACCCAGTACTTC. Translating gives CASSSRTSGRETQYF.

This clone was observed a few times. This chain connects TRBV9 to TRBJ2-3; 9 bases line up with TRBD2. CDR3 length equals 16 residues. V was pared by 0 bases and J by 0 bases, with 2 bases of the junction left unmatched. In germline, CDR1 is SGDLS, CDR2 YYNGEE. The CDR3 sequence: CASSVALAGSTDTQYF. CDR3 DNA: TGTGCCAGCAGCGTAGCCCTAGCGGGGAGCACAGATACGCAGTATTTT.

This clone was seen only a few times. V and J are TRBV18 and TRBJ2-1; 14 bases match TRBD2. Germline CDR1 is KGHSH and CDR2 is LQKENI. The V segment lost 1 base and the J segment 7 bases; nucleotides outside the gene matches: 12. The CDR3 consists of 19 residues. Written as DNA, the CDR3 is TGTGCCAGCTCACCACGCGGGACTAGCGGGAGCTTTACCGGAAATGAGCAGTTCTTC. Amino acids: CASSPRGTSGSFTGNEQFF.

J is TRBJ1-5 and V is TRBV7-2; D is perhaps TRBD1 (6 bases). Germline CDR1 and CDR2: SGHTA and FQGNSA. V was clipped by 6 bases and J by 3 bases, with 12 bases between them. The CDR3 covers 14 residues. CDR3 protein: CASRKDSYNQPQHF. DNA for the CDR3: TGTGCCAGCAGGAAGGACAGCTACAATCAGCCCCAGCATTTT.

CDR3 loop: CSVERGHGYTF. The CDR3 nucleotides read TGCAGCGTTGAAAGGGGGCACGGCTACACCTTC. This rearrangement joins TRBV29-1 to TRBJ1-2; 7 positions agree with TRBD1. V lost 2 bases to trimming and J lost 8 bases; unmatched junction nucleotides: 2. Germline-derived CDR1 and CDR2 are SQVTM and ANQGSEA. This CDR3 has 11 amino acids.

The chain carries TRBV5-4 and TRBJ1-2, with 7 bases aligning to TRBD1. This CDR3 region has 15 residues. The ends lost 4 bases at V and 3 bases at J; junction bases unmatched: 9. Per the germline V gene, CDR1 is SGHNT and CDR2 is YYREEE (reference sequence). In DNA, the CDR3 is TGTGCCAGCAGCCAGACAGGGTGGGATTACTATGGCTACACCTTC. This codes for CASSQTGWDYYGYTF.

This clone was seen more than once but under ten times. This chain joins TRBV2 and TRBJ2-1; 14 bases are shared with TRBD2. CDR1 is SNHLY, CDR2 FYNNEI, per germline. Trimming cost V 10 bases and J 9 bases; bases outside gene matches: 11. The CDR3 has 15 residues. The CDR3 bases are TGTGCCACGACTGGGGGACTAGCGGGAGTAGGTGAGCAGTTCTTC. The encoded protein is CATTGGLAGVGEQFF.

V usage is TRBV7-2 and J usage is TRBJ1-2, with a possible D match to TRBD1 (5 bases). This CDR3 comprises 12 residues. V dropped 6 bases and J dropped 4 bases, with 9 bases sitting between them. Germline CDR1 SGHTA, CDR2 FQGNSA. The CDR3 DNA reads TGTGCCAGCAGTTCCCAGGGCTATGGCTACACCTTC. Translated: CASSSQGYGYTF.